This TCR beta chain emerged from a study of cytotoxic CD8 clonotypes in ibrutinib-treated CLL. Turning to the study itself: After treatment lasting a median about twelve months, range 6 to 36, response samples were collected.

This clone was counted between two and nine times. Produced via immunoSEQ multiplex PCR; TCRdb's table is partial and in-frame only. The sample lists about 140,000 clones; about 76% were seen once. This specimen consisted of PBMCs, obtained after 24 months of ibrutinib treatment. This clonotype originated in a human donor with chronic lymphocytic leukemia.

The CDR3 nucleotides are TGTGCCAGCAGGGCCAGCCCCACCGGGGAGCTGTTTTTT. Translating it yields CASRASPTGELFF. The rearrangement joins TRBV2 to TRBJ2-2; D remains unclear. This CDR3 has 13 amino acids. Per germline, CDR1 SNHLY and CDR2 FYNNEI. V gave up 6 bases and J gave up 4 bases, with 9 bases separating them.